This T cell receptor (beta chain) comes out of a study of tissue T cells after allogeneic stem cell transplantation. Only in-frame clones appear in the TCRdb table, and some are missing; sequencing was by immunoSEQ multiplex PCR. This sample yields 800 or so clones, of which approximately 53% are seen a single time; 40% to 45% belongs to the top ten. For this clone: Germline and genes here are mouse. The CDR3 end is not reached by the read, which stops 1 residue before it; the germline J gene fills it in.

The V end lost 6 bases, the J end lost 0 bases, and 12 bases lay between the germline ends. The germline CDR1 and CDR2 sequences are SGHDT and FRDEAV. This CDR3 has 15 amino acids. Time point given: mouse harvest day 14 after allogeneic transplant. The graft held 10^6 splenic CD5+ T cells and 10^7 T-cell-depleted bone marrow cells. This receptor was obtained from a female BALB/c mouse given C57BL/6 T cells with graft-versus-host disease after an allogeneic hematopoietic cell transplant. The sample was spleen. The chain is built from TRBV14 and TRBJ1-4; tentative D call: TRBD1 (6 bases). The CDR3 sequence: CASKPGQISNERLFF. The covered CDR3 bases are TGTGCCAGCAAGCCGGGACAAATTTCCAACGAAAGATTATTT.